Listed below are T cell receptor beta chains from one sample, sequenced in a study of blood T cell repertoires in COVID-19. The assay was immunoSEQ multiplex PCR, and TCRdb's table has in-frame clones only and misses some. The sample lists approximately 280,000 clones; 82% were seen once. Sequencing was carried out using PBMCs or T cells enriched from blood (not recorded which). These receptors were taken from a man aged 35-49 years who had been exposed to COVID-19. CDR3s include the opening cysteine and the closing phenylalanine or tryptophan. The D gene is left open where the match is weak. Size tells how often a clone was seen (once, few, many) or the class of an expanded clone, and some rows leave it out.

D: TRBD2; size: NA; J: TRBJ2-1; V: TRBV5-6; DNA: TGTGCCAGCAGCTTGCGACTAGCGGGCAGACCATACAATGAGCAGTTCTTC; CDR3: CASSLRLAGRPYNEQFF
D: NA; size: NA; J: TRBJ1-1; V: TRBV28; DNA: TGTGCCAGCATGAGGGTGGCAATCCGAGCTTTCTTT; CDR3: CASMRVAIRAFF
D: TRBD2; size: NA; J: TRBJ2-1; V: TRBV11-3; DNA: TGTGCCAGCAGCTTAGGGGTAGCGGGAGCCAATGAGCAGTTCTTC; CDR3: CASSLGVAGANEQFF
D: NA; size: NA; J: TRBJ1-2; V: TRBV30; DNA: TGTGCCTGGACTACGAACGTCTACTATGGCTACACCTTC; CDR3: CAWTTNVYYGYTF
D: NA; size: NA; J: TRBJ1-1; V: TRBV5-1; DNA: TGCGCCAGCAGACAAGAAACAGGGTCGAACACTGAAGCTTTCTTT; CDR3: CASRQETGSNTEAFF
D: NA; size: few; J: TRBJ1-1; V: TRBV30; DNA: TGTGCCTGGAGTAGGGGATCGGACACTGAAGCTTTCTTT; CDR3: CAWSRGSDTEAFF
D: NA; size: few; J: TRBJ2-5; V: TRBV6-5; DNA: TGTGCCAGCAACCCGACAAGGACAGTTCAAGAGACCCAGTACTTC; CDR3: CASNPTRTVQETQYF
D: TRBD1; size: NA; J: TRBJ2-7; V: TRBV6-6; DNA: TGTGCCAGCAGTTACCTCGGGACAGGAAACTACGAGCAGTACTTC; CDR3: CASSYLGTGNYEQYF
D: TRBD1; size: NA; J: TRBJ1-6; V: TRBV19; DNA: TGTGCCAGTAGAATGGGGACAGTTAATTCACCCCTCCACTTT; CDR3: CASRMGTVNSPLHF
D: NA; size: NA; J: TRBJ2-7; V: TRBV6-5; DNA: TGTGCCAGCAGTCGGCAGGGCTCCTACGAGCAGTACTTC; CDR3: CASSRQGSYEQYF
D: NA; size: NA; J: TRBJ1-1; V: TRBV4-1; DNA: TGCGCCAGCAGCCAAGACCCCCTGCTCGGGGAAGGCCAAGCTTTCTTT; CDR3: CASSQDPLLGEGQAFF
D: TRBD1; size: NA; J: TRBJ1-1; V: TRBV11-1; DNA: TGTGCCAGCATCGGGACAGGTTTTAGGGCTGAAGCTTTCTTT; CDR3: CASIGTGFRAEAFF
D: NA; size: NA; J: TRBJ2-2; V: TRBV9; DNA: TGTGCCAGCAGCGTAGGCGAACCCGGGGAGCTGTTTTTT; CDR3: CASSVGEPGELFF
D: NA; size: few; J: TRBJ1-2; V: TRBV27; DNA: TGTGCCAGCAGTTTCGGGGGGGTGGATCACTATGGCTACACCTTC; CDR3: CASSFGGVDHYGYTF
D: NA; size: NA; J: TRBJ2-2; V: TRBV5-4; DNA: TGTGCCAGCAGCTTGGGACATCAGCCAGAGGAGCTGTTTTTT; CDR3: CASSLGHQPEELFF
D: NA; size: NA; J: TRBJ1-6; V: TRBV23-1; DNA: TGCGCCAGCAGTCAATCCCCACAGGGAAATTCACCCCTCCACTTT; CDR3: CASSQSPQGNSPLHF
D: TRBD1; size: NA; J: TRBJ2-7; V: TRBV27; DNA: TGTGCCAGCAGTTTTGGACAGGGACCAACCTACGAGCAGTACTTC; CDR3: CASSFGQGPTYEQYF
D: NA; size: few; J: TRBJ1-4; V: TRBV9; DNA: TGTGCCAGCAGCCCCCGGTCAGGGGCAACTAATGAAAAACTGTTTTTT; CDR3: CASSPRSGATNEKLFF
D: TRBD1; size: NA; J: TRBJ2-7; V: TRBV18; DNA: TGTGCCAGCTCGCGACAGGGCGAGCAGTACTTC; CDR3: CASSRQGEQYF
D: TRBD2; size: few; J: TRBJ2-1; V: TRBV6-2/TRBV6-3; DNA: TGTGCCAGCAGTTACCCGCTAGCGGTCGCTATAGAGCAGTTCTTC; CDR3: CASSYPLAVAIEQFF
D: TRBD2; size: NA; J: TRBJ2-7; V: TRBV18; DNA: TGTGCCAGCTCACAACTAGCGGAGTCCTACGAGCAGTACTTC; CDR3: CASSQLAESYEQYF
D: TRBD1; size: NA; J: TRBJ2-4; V: TRBV30; DNA: TGTGCCTGGAGAGGGACAGAAGTAGCCAAAAACATTCAGTACTTC; CDR3: CAWRGTEVAKNIQYF
D: TRBD2; size: NA; J: TRBJ2-1; V: TRBV3-1/TRBV3-2; DNA: TGTGCCAGCAGCCAATCCCTTCAGGGACTAGCGGGAGATGAGCAGTTCTTC; CDR3: CASSQSLQGLAGDEQFF
D: NA; size: NA; J: TRBJ2-1; V: TRBV12-3/TRBV12-4; DNA: TGTGCCAGCAGTTCTAACGCTAGGGGTGAGCAGTTCTTC; CDR3: CASSSNARGEQFF
D: NA; size: NA; J: TRBJ1-3; V: TRBV20-1; DNA: TGCAGTGCTAGTCCCGACACGCTCTCTGGAAACACCATATATTTT; CDR3: CSASPDTLSGNTIYF
D: NA; size: NA; J: TRBJ2-5; V: TRBV24-1; DNA: TGTGCCACCAGTGGCGCCGGGAGCAAAGAGACCCAGTACTTC; CDR3: CATSGAGSKETQYF
D: NA; size: NA; J: TRBJ1-5; V: TRBV19; DNA: TGTGCCAGTAGTGCGGAGAGCAATCAGCCCCAGCATTTT; CDR3: CASSAESNQPQHF
D: TRBD1; size: few; J: TRBJ1-4; V: TRBV29-1; DNA: TGCAGCGTTTCAACAGGGGAGTCGGGTGAAAAACTGTTTTTT; CDR3: CSVSTGESGEKLFF
D: TRBD2; size: NA; J: TRBJ2-2; V: TRBV24-1; DNA: TGTGCCACCAGTGCATCTGGAAGCGGGATCGTCGGGGAGCTGTTTTTT; CDR3: CATSASGSGIVGELFF
D: TRBD2; size: NA; J: TRBJ2-6; V: TRBV9; DNA: TGTGCCAGCAGCGGAAGACTGGGTAGCGGGAGAAGCCCTGGGGCCAACGTCCTGACTTTC; CDR3: CASSGRLGSGRSPGANVLTF
D: NA; size: NA; J: TRBJ1-2; V: TRBV11-2; DNA: TGTGCCAGCAGCTTAAAGGTCGGCCGGAGGGGAACAACCTATGGCTACACCTTC; CDR3: CASSLKVGRRGTTYGYTF
D: TRBD1; size: NA; J: TRBJ1-6; V: TRBV6-5; DNA: TGTGCCAGCGGAGCAGGGGGCAAATCACCCCTCCACTTT; CDR3: CASGAGGKSPLHF
D: NA; size: NA; J: TRBJ1-5; V: TRBV27; DNA: TGTGCCAGCAGTTTGGGACACATCCTCAATCAGCCCCAGCATTTT; CDR3: CASSLGHILNQPQHF
D: TRBD2; size: NA; J: TRBJ2-1; V: TRBV6-5; DNA: TGTGCCAGCAGTAACGGACTAGCGGGATTAAATGAGCAGTTCTTC; CDR3: CASSNGLAGLNEQFF
D: NA; size: once; J: TRBJ1-5; V: TRBV30; DNA: TGTGCCTGGAGTCCCCAGGGCCGTTTTGCCCAGCATTTT; CDR3: CAWSPQGRFAQHF
D: TRBD1; size: NA; J: TRBJ2-7; V: TRBV30; DNA: TGTGCCTGGAGTGTACTTAACCCCCCGACAGGGCCCTCTTACGAGCAGTACTTC; CDR3: CAWSVLNPPTGPSYEQYF
D: NA; size: NA; J: TRBJ1-2; V: TRBV30; DNA: TGTGCCTGGAGAGCACAGGTGGACTATGGCTACACCTTC; CDR3: CAWRAQVDYGYTF